Sequencing of this T cell receptor beta chain was carried out in a study of T cell repertoires in cytomegalovirus infection. This clonotype has just a few counts. Its antigen is undetermined. Germline values: CDR1 KGHSH, CDR2 LQKENI. The CDR3 runs 14 residues. Trimming removed 2 bases at V and 0 bases at J, with 5 bases between. General study findings and limits: CMV-specific TCR beta clonotypes restricted by HLA-C dominated the ex vivo response.

Using its own MiXCR run on the reads, TCRdb lists one record per CDR3 protein. The table records hundreds of thousands of distinct CDR3 sequences, about 33% of them present only once. The sequence was collected from a human donor in good health (CMV status not recorded). Some clones in this sample may be carry-over from other donors' samples. This chain connects TRBV18 to TRBJ1-5; no reliable D call. Material: cultured PBMCs, obtained from culture after CMV antigen stimulation. As DNA, the CDR3 is TGTGCCAGCTCACCAAGCGATAGCAATCAGCCCCAGCATTTT. Amino acids: CASSPSDSNQPQHF.